This TCR beta chain was profiled in a study of cytomegalovirus exposure and HLA in healthy donors. Study information: Earlier results showed roughly 120 million unique TCR beta sequences derived from 150 million to 200 million T cells. Study-level points and caveats: Most of the TCR beta V segments (in an earlier analysis) were productive either about 90% or about 30% of the time. For cytomegalovirus status, the classifier reportedly gave diagnoses with high specificity and sensitivity.

In its sample, this clone was seen a few times. Its matching antigen is unknown. Looked up from germline, CDR1 is GTSNPN and CDR2 is SVGIG (reference sequence). This CDR3 is built from 11 residues. Deletions cut 4 bases from V and 2 bases from J, with 5 bases between. The study ran its PCR with 60 Vbeta and 13 Jbeta primers. Using immunoSEQ multiplex PCR, the repertoire was profiled, and TCRdb retains in-frame clones only, with some absent. The table lists more than 150,000 clones, about 90% of them singletons. The J gene is TRBJ1-2, the V gene TRBV30; no definite D call. The clonotype was recovered from a girl under three years old in good health and CMV-seronegative. The sequencing sample was made of PBMCs. The CDR3 protein is CAWTRNYGYTF. The CDR3 DNA sequence: TGTGCCTGGACCAGGAACTATGGCTACACCTTC. The whole variable domain, remainder taken from reference TRBV30 and TRBJ1-2, is SQTIHQWPATLVQPVGSPLSLECTVEGTSNPNLYWYRQAAGRGLQLLFYSVGIGQISSEVPQNLSASRPQDRQFILSSKKLLLSDSGFYLCAWTRNYGYTFGSGTRLTVV.